The following is a TCR beta chain sequence with its context. The data derive from a study of blood T cell repertoires in COVID-19. Using immunoSEQ multiplex PCR, the repertoire was profiled, and TCRdb retains in-frame clones only, with some absent. The sample contains approximately 11,000 clones, roughly 81% of which appear only once. V lost 0 bases and J 0 bases, leaving 9 bases between the germline ends. The CDR3 spans 15 residues. Germline V gene sequence: CDR1 MNHEY, CDR2 SMNVEV (reference sequence). The chain carries TRBV27 and TRBJ2-7; no clear D. This TCR derives from a middle-aged man with active COVID-19. Sequencing was done on a sample of peripheral blood. In DNA, the CDR3 is TGTGCCAGCAGTTTATCGGAGCTAAACTCCTACGAGCAGTACTTC. Its protein product is CASSLSELNSYEQYF.